This entry lists 26 T cell receptor beta chains sequenced from one sample in a study of CD8+ T cells in alopecia areata. Investigators isolated RNA and reverse transcribed it into cDNA to act as the sequencing template. The repertoire was sequenced with immunoSEQ multiplex PCR; TCRdb's copy has only in-frame clones and lacks some. The table has 150,000 or so clones, roughly 50% seen once. The sequenced sample was CD4+ T cells sorted from blood. All receptors derive from a human donor with alopecia areata.

The rearrangement uses TRBV5-1 and TRBJ2-1; D is unresolved. The germline gives CDR1 SGHRS, CDR2 YFSETQ. CDR3 length: 14 amino acids. The V and J ends lost 4 bases and 5 bases respectively, with 13 bases between them. CDR3 in amino acids: CASSRTPANNEQFF. The CDR3 nucleotides read TGCGCCAGCAGCCGTACCCCTGCTAACAATGAGCAGTTCTTC.

This clone was observed a few times. V is TRBV18 and J is TRBJ2-3; 8 positions agree with TRBD1. Looked up from germline, CDR1 is KGHSH and CDR2 is LQKENI. CDR3 length: 15 amino acids. Germline trimming cut 3 bases from V and 6 bases from J; bases unmatched to any gene: 8. Here the CDR3 DNA reads TGTGCCAGCTCACCGATAGCAGGGGGCCACGATACGCAGTATTTT. Residues: CASSPIAGGHDTQYF. Drawing the rest from reference TRBV18 and TRBJ2-3, the complete variable domain is NAGVMQNPRHLVRRRGQEARLRCSPMKGHSHVYWYRQLPEEGLKFMVYLQKENIIDESGMPKERFSAEFPKEGPSILRIQQVVRGDSAAYFCASSPIAGGHDTQYFGPGTRLTVL.

The chain has TRBV29-1 and TRBJ1-4, with no clear D. V was shortened by 4 bases and J by 5 bases, with 8 bases between the two germline ends. The CDR3 contains 12 residues. Germline V lookup: CDR1 SQVTM, CDR2 ANQGSEA. CDR3 coding DNA: TGCAGCGTTGGGACCCGGAATGAAAAACTGTTTTTT. As protein: CSVGTRNEKLFF.

The CDR3 nucleotides read TGCGCCAGCCGCAGGGGGACGGGCGCGAACACCGGGGAGCTGTTTTTT. Its translation is CASRRGTGANTGELFF. The chain links TRBV5-1 to TRBJ2-2; TRBD1 matches at 7 bases. The J segment lost 0 bases and the V segment lost 7 bases, leaving 9 bases of the junction unmatched. The CDR3 is 16 amino acids. Germline V gene sequence: CDR1 SGHRS, CDR2 YFSETQ. The full variable domain, with the rest looked up from reference TRBV5-1 and TRBJ2-2, is KAGVTQTPRYLIKTRGQQVTLSCSPISGHRSVSWYQQTPGQGLQFLFEYFSETQRNKGNFPGRFSGRQFSNSRSEMNVSTLELGDSALYLCASRRGTGANTGELFFGEGSRLTVL.

This chain links TRBV7-9 with TRBJ1-2, with unresolved D. Trimming removed 3 bases from V and 2 bases from J, with 7 bases in between. CDR3 size: 13 residues. Germline lookup yields CDR1 SEHNR and CDR2 FQNEAQ (reference sequence). The chain's CDR3 is CASSLDENYGYTF. As DNA, the CDR3 is TGTGCCAGCAGCTTGGACGAAAACTATGGCTACACCTTC.

This chain links TRBV7-2 with TRBJ1-1; D gene uncertain. This CDR3 has 13 residues. The germline V and J ends were trimmed by 0 bases and 4 bases, with 6 bases remaining between them. The germline gives CDR1 SGHTA, CDR2 FQGNSA. The CDR3 loop is CASSLARFTEAFF. Here the CDR3 DNA reads TGTGCCAGCAGCTTAGCCAGGTTCACTGAAGCTTTCTTT. The full variable domain, its missing parts supplied by reference TRBV7-2 and TRBJ1-1, is GAGVSQSPSNKVTEKGKDVELRCDPISGHTALYWYRQSLGQGLEFLIYFQGNSAPDKSGLPSDRFSAERTGGSVSTLTIQRTQQEDSAVYLCASSLARFTEAFFGQGTRLTVV.

V usage is TRBV11-2 and J usage is TRBJ1-5, with no clear D. V lost 2 bases, J lost 0 bases, and 2 bases lay in between. Germline loops: CDR1 SGHAT, CDR2 FQNNGV. The CDR3 is 13 amino acids. The CDR3 DNA reads TGTGCCAGCAGCTTATTTAGCAATCAGCCCCAGCATTTT. Protein sequence: CASSLFSNQPQHF.

The V and J genes are TRBV11-3 and TRBJ2-3, with D unresolved. Germline CDR1 and CDR2: SGHNT and YENEEA. The germline V and J ends were trimmed by 4 bases and 1 base, with 6 bases remaining between them. The CDR3 length is 13 residues. CDR3 sequence: CASSSGGTDTQYF. The DNA for the CDR3 is TGTGCCAGCAGCTCCGGAGGCACAGATACGCAGTATTTT.

This chain joins TRBV7-2 and TRBJ2-4; D remains unclear. This CDR3 comprises 17 residues. Germline V gene lookup returns CDR1 SGHTA and CDR2 FQGNSA. The V end was cut by 3 bases, the J end by 0 bases, with 15 bases between. The CDR3 loop reads CASSLPRTQLAKNIQYF. The CDR3 nucleotides are TGTGCCAGCAGCTTGCCCAGGACCCAACTAGCCAAAAACATTCAGTACTTC.

This chain joins TRBV28 and TRBJ2-7; unclear D gene. The CDR3 runs 13 residues. Trimming shortened V by 10 bases and J by 3 bases, and 16 bases separated the two germline ends. Germline lookup yields CDR1 MDHEN and CDR2 SYDVKM. DNA of the CDR3: TGTGCCATCATCGACGGGCGTAACTACGAGCAGTACTTC. Its protein product is CAIIDGRNYEQYF.

The CDR3 spells CAWSPQSRGEQFF. In DNA, the CDR3 is TGTGCCTGGAGCCCCCAGTCCCGAGGTGAGCAGTTCTTC. The chain is built from TRBV30 and TRBJ2-1; D uncertain. Germline CDR1 reads GTSNPN; CDR2 reads SVGIG (reference sequence). CDR3 length: 13 residues. V was pared by 3 bases and J by 9 bases, with 15 bases between.

V is TRBV4-2 and J is TRBJ2-1; 10 bases fit TRBD2. The CDR3 extends over 15 amino acids. CDR1 LGHNA and CDR2 YNFKEQ come from the germline V gene. V was pared by 4 bases and J by 9 bases, with 9 bases of the junction left unmatched. The DNA for the CDR3 is TGTGCCAGCAGCCTTACCGGGACTAGCGACGTTGAGCAGTTCTTC. Translating it yields CASSLTGTSDVEQFF.

This clone was seen a handful of times. The chain is built from TRBV29-1 and TRBJ1-1; the D is unclear. Looked up from germline, CDR1 is SQVTM and CDR2 is ANQGSEA. The CDR3 loop spans 10 amino acids. Trimming removed 7 bases from V and 6 bases from J, with 9 bases in between. CDR3 sequence (DNA): TGCAGCGCAGGTACCTCTGAAGCTTTCTTT. Its protein is CSAGTSEAFF.

This clone was counted between two and nine times. The V and J genes are TRBV29-1 and TRBJ2-5; D might be TRBD1 or TRBD2, each matching 5 bases. Germline V gene data show CDR1 as SQVTM and CDR2 as ANQGSEA. CDR3 length: 11 amino acids. The V and J ends lost 7 bases and 6 bases respectively, with 12 bases between them. The CDR3 bases are TGCAGCGGTGGCCGGGGCCAGACCCAGTACTTC. Translation: CSGGRGQTQYF. The whole variable domain, filled in from reference TRBV29-1 and TRBJ2-5, reads SAVISQKPSRDICQRGTSLTIQCQVDSQVTMMFWYRQQPGQSLTLIATANQGSEATYESGFVIDKFPISRPNLTFSTLTVSNMSPEDSSIYLCSGGRGQTQYFGPGTRLLVL.

The rearrangement uses TRBV5-1 and TRBJ2-1; 10 bases fit TRBD2. Germline loops: CDR1 SGHRS, CDR2 YFSETQ. The trim removed 4 bases at V and 7 bases at J, leaving 8 bases unmatched. The CDR3 extends over 15 amino acids. In DNA, the CDR3 is TGCGCCAGCAGCGATCTAGCGGGAGTAGGTAATGAGCAGTTCTTC. It translates to CASSDLAGVGNEQFF.

With respect to this clone: Other DNA sequences in the same sample also yield this CDR3. V gene TRBV29-1 combines with J gene TRBJ2-3; tentatively, D is TRBD1 (7 bases). V was cut by 3 bases and J by 5 bases, with 9 bases left in between. The CDR3 is made up of 12 amino acids. Per the germline V gene, CDR1 is SQVTM and CDR2 is ANQGSEA. As DNA, the CDR3 is TGCAGCGTTGATCAGGGGGGAGATACGCAGTATTTT. Translated, it gives CSVDQGGDTQYF.

CDR3 nucleotides: TGTGCCAGCAGCGTAGAAGGTTCAGGACTAAACATTCAGTACTTC. This encodes CASSVEGSGLNIQYF. This chain uses TRBV9 with TRBJ2-4; D possibly corresponds to TRBD2 (5 bases). The V and J ends lost 0 bases and 6 bases respectively, with 13 bases between them. The germline V gene encodes CDR1 SGDLS and CDR2 YYNGEE. This CDR3 is built from 15 residues. Together with reference TRBV9 and TRBJ2-4, the CDR3 gives the full variable domain: DSGVTQTPKHLITATGQRVTLRCSPRSGDLSVYWYQQSLDQGLQFLIQYYNGEERAKGNILERFSAQQFPDLHSELNLSSLELGDSALYFCASSVEGSGLNIQYFGAGTRLSVL.

J is TRBJ2-7 and V is TRBV7-9; 10 positions agree with TRBD2. CDR3 length equals 16 residues. Per germline, CDR1 SEHNR and CDR2 FQNEAQ (reference sequence). J was trimmed by 5 bases and V by 4 bases; bases with no gene match: 11. The CDR3 region has the DNA TGTGCCAGCAGCTCAGTCCGGAGCGGGAGGGCCGACGAGCAGTACTTC. Its protein product is CASSSVRSGRADEQYF. The full variable domain, in which reference TRBV7-9 and TRBJ2-7 provide the parts outside the CDR3, is DTGVSQNPRHKITKRGQNVTFRCDPISEHNRLYWYRQTLGQGPEFLTYFQNEAQLEKSRLLSDRFSAERPKGSFSTLEIQRTEQGDSAMYLCASSSVRSGRADEQYFGPGTRLTVT.

The rearrangement links TRBV5-1 to TRBJ2-1; D unresolved. V lost 6 bases and J lost 7, with 11 bases in between. The CDR3 contains 12 residues. Germline CDR1 reads SGHRS; CDR2 reads YFSETQ. This chain's CDR3 is CASNALANEQFF. DNA for the CDR3: TGCGCCAGCAACGCCCTGGCGAATGAGCAGTTCTTC.

A single count supports this clone. The chain recombines TRBV2 with TRBJ2-6; D possibly uses TRBD1 or TRBD2 (6 bases each). V was trimmed by 5 bases and J by 5 bases, leaving 16 bases between them. The CDR3 sequence is 16 residues long. Germline V gives CDR1 SNHLY, CDR2 FYNNEI. CDR3 protein: CASSRSGAGWANVLTF. CDR3 DNA sequence: TGTGCCAGCAGTCGGTCGGGGGCGGGTTGGGCCAACGTCCTGACTTTC.

The chain uses TRBV6-5 and TRBJ2-5; tentative D call: TRBD1 (5 bases). Trimming removed 0 bases from V and 4 bases from J, with 9 bases in between. The CDR3 contains 14 residues. Germline loops: CDR1 MNHEY, CDR2 SVGAGI. CDR3 amino acids: CASSYSKRGETQYF. CDR3 nucleotide sequence: TGTGCCAGCAGTTACTCGAAAAGGGGAGAGACCCAGTACTTC.

CDR3 in amino acids: CASSQSPLPWEQYF. In DNA form, the CDR3 reads TGCGCCAGCAGTCAATCACCGTTACCGTGGGAGCAGTACTTC. The V call is TRBV23-1, the J call TRBJ2-7; no clear D gene. TRBV23-1 is annotated as an ORF whose role is uncertain. The V and J ends lost 0 bases and 7 bases respectively, with 13 bases between them. There are 14 residues in the CDR3.

This clone was seen only a few times. This sample also contains other DNA sequences that code for the same CDR3. The chain couples TRBV18 to TRBJ1-2, with D perhaps TRBD1 (5 bases). CDR1 is KGHSH and CDR2 is LQKENI in the germline V gene. Trimming removed 6 bases from V and 2 bases from J, with 10 bases in between. The CDR3 spans 13 residues. The CDR3 DNA sequence: TGTGCCAGCTCCCCAGACAGAAACTATGGCTACACCTTC. This translates into CASSPDRNYGYTF.

The V call is TRBV13, the J call TRBJ2-3; the match to TRBD2 covers 15 bases. V shed 6 bases, J shed 4 bases, and the junction held 2 bases outside the gene matches. Germline V CDR1 and CDR2: PRHDT, FYEKMQ (reference sequence). This CDR3 has 15 amino acids. The CDR3 reads CASRGTSGRSDTQYF. Here the CDR3 DNA reads TGTGCCAGCAGGGGGACTAGCGGGAGGTCAGATACGCAGTATTTT.

This clone has more than one count but fewer than ten. This rearrangement joins TRBV2 to TRBJ2-1; no firm D call. This CDR3 spans 12 amino acids. Trimming left V 4 bases short and J 15 bases short, with 16 bases between. Germline values: CDR1 SNHLY, CDR2 FYNNEI. This CDR3 reads CASSGEYYVPFF. In nucleotides, the CDR3 is TGTGCCAGCAGTGGGGAATACTACGTCCCGTTCTTC.

The chain recombines TRBV5-1 with TRBJ1-4; maybe TRBD1 (5 bases). The CDR3 has 15 residues. Trimming cost V 1 base and J 2 bases, with 9 bases left between them. Germline-derived CDR1 and CDR2 are SGHRS and YFSETQ. In DNA form, the CDR3 reads TGCGCCAGCAGCTTGCGGGACGGGACTAATGAAAAACTGTTTTTT. It encodes CASSLRDGTNEKLFF.